The clone carrying this T cell receptor (beta chain) appeared a single time. In the study's own analysis: The assay estimated nucleated cells by amplifying reference gene primers. The method was immunoSEQ multiplex PCR; TCRdb's version includes in-frame clones alone and lacks a portion of them. V, J and clone size reflect that table, while D and trimming were determined from the DNA. Counted here are 150,000 or so clones, over 60% occurring once; the ten biggest clones make up more than 3.5%. This entry belongs to a study of blood T cell repertoires in COVID-19. Study as a whole: The United States, Italy and Spain provided the acute and convalescent COVID-19 samples. T cells, B-cell-depleted T cells, or PBMCs supplied cDNA or gDNA.

This CDR3 is built from 12 residues. In germline, CDR1 is SGHAT, CDR2 FQNNGV. Trimming removed 5 bases from V and 4 bases from J, with 9 bases in between. This chain links TRBV11-2 with TRBJ2-7; possibly TRBD1 for D (6 bases). The clonotype originates from a woman older than 75 with active or convalescent COVID-19. The material sequenced was peripheral blood. The DNA for the CDR3 is TGTGCCAGCAGCCAGGACAGTTACGAGCAGTACTTC. This gives the protein CASSQDSYEQYF. Looking up the rest from reference TRBV11-2 and TRBJ2-7 gives the full variable domain: EAGVAQSPRYKIIEKRQSVAFWCNPISGHATLYWYQQILGQGPKLLIQFQNNGVVDDSQLPKDRFSAERLKGVDSTLKIQPAKLEDSAVYLCASSQDSYEQYFGPGTRLTVT.